This T cell receptor (beta chain) was identified in a study of untreated major depressive disorder (dated by TCRdb to between 2018 and 2020). Notes on the research overall: A cross-sectional case-control design was used to compare T cell phenotype and TCR repertoire between antidepressant-free major depressive disorder patients and individually matched non-depressed controls. The research as a whole found: A comparatively small study sample was produced by the strict matching and exclusion criteria, and the generalizability of findings was thereby limited. For the sequencing comparisons, planned one-tailed tests were run on just three Vbeta families that had been chosen in advance.

Comments on this clone: The specificity of this receptor is unknown. One base away there is no much larger clone; base qualities are not given.

The Qiagen DNeasy Blood and Tissue Kit was used to extract total genomic DNA from the purified CD4+ T cells. Using immunoSEQ immunosequencing protocols, the TCRbeta CDR3 region, as defined by IMGT, was amplified and sequenced. In the source study's methods: The immunoSEQ service preprocessed the raw sequence data to correct PCR and sequencing errors. The sequence data were imported into the immunoSEQ Analyzer and were further analyzed using VDJtools v1.0.7. The paired Wilcoxon signed-rank test was used to test differences between patients and controls. The source is immuneACCESS, and TCRdb retained only in-frame sequences with V and J called. Part of the clones is not carried over; for the studies checked, unresolved V genes explain less than half of this, and the remainder is unexplained. V, J and clone size were drawn from that table, and D and trimming were deduced from the DNA. The sample table contains over 20,000 clones; only one count was recorded for about 89% of them. Of the sample, just over 5% falls within the top ten clones.

Each depressed patient was pairwise matched to a non-depressed control for sex, age, current smoking status and body mass index. European descent was reported for all participants. Controls had no mood disorder either currently or in their lifetime and had a Quick Inventory of Depressive Symptoms-Self Report score of 5 or lower. Major medical conditions, Axis I/II comorbidities, regular medication or illicit drug use, and drinking over 100 g alcohol a week were all grounds for excluding any participant. From each participant, approximately 30 ml of peripheral blood was collected into EDTA tubes. CD4+ T cells were purified from thawed PBMCs by magnetic negative selection with the BD IMag Human CD4 T Lymphocyte Enrichment Set. A purity of 90% to 95% was typically achieved with the CD4+ enrichment method, as confirmed by flow cytometry. TCRbeta sequencing was performed on a subgroup of roughly 5 case-control pairs selected blind to chemokine receptor expression and flow-cytometric repertoire skewing results. Every blood sample was taken in the morning at 8:00 a.m., and Ficoll-Hypaque gradient centrifugation was used to isolate PBMCs. Until being assayed, PBMCs were kept in liquid nitrogen after cryopreservation by gradual cooling to -80 degrees C.

The source material was CD4+ T cells from PBMCs. This TCR was sampled from a young woman in good health.

Here the CDR3 is given as CAWSQTGSNQPQHF. In nucleotide form, the sequence is TGTGCCTGGAGTCAGACAGGTAGCAATCAGCCCCAGCATTTT. The rearrangement combines TRBV30 with TRBJ1-5; matching of 6 bases hints at TRBD1 as the D gene. CDR1 and CDR2 are drawn from the germline V gene (reference sequence): GTSNPN, SVGIG. The CDR3 measures 14 amino acids from cysteine to phenylalanine. This entry keeps only the CDR3 DNA: 42 bases, framed from base 1. The V and J ends are trimmed by 2 bases and 0 bases, leaving 8 bases between them.